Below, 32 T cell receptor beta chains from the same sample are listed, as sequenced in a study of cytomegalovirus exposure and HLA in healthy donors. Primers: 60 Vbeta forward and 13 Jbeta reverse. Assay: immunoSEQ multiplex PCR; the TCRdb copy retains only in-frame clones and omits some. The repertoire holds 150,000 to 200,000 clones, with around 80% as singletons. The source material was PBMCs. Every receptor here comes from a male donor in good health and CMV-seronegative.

CDR3: CASSEGGGNQPQHF. CDR3 DNA: TGTGCCAGCAGTGAAGGGGGTGGAAATCAGCCCCAGCATTTT. The chain has TRBV6-4 and TRBJ1-5, with D possibly being TRBD1 (6 bases). V was pared by 3 bases and J by 4 bases, with 10 bases between. There are 14 residues in the CDR3. The germline CDR1 and CDR2 sequences are MRHNA and SNTAGT.

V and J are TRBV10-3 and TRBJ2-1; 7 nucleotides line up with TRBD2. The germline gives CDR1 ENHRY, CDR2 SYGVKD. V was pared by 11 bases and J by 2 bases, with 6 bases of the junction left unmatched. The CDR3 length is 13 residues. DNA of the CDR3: TGTGCCGTTCGGGAGGAAACCTACAATGAGCAGTTCTTC. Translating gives CAVREETYNEQFF.

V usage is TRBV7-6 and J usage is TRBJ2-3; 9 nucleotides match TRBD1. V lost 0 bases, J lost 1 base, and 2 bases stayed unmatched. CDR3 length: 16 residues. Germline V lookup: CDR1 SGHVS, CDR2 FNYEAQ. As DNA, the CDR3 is TGTGCCAGCAGCTTAGCACAGGGGGCAGGCACAGATACGCAGTATTTT. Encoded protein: CASSLAQGAGTDTQYF.

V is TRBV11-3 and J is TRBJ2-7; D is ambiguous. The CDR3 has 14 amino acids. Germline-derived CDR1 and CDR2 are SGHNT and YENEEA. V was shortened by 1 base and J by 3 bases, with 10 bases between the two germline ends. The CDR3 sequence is CASSLGGSHYEQYF. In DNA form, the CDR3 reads TGTGCCAGCAGCTTAGGAGGAAGTCACTACGAGCAGTACTTC. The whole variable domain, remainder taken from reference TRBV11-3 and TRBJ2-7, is EAGVVQSPRYKIIEKKQPVAFWCNPISGHNTLYWYLQNLGQGPELLIRYENEEAVDDSQLPKDRFSAERLKGVDSTLKIQPAELGDSAVYLCASSLGGSHYEQYFGPGTRLTVT.

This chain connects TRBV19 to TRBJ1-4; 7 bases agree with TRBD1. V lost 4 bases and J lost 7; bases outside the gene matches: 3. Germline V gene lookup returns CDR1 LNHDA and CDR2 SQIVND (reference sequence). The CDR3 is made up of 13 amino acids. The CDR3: CASSKQGSEKLFF. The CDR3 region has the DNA TGTGCCAGTAGTAAACAGGGGAGTGAAAAACTGTTTTTT.

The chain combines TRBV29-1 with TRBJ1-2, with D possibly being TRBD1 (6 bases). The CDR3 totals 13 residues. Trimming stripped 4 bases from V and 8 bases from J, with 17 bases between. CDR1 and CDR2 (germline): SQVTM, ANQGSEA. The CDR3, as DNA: TGCAGCGTTGTTGGGGACACTTTACGGGGCTACACCTTC. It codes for CSVVGDTLRGYTF.

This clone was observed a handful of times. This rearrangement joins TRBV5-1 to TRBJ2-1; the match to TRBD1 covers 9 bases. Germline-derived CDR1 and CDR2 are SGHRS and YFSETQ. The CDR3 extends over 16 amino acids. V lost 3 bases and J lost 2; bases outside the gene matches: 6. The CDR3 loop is CASSSTGTGTYNEQFF. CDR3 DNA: TGCGCCAGCAGCTCAACCGGGACAGGGACCTACAATGAGCAGTTCTTC.

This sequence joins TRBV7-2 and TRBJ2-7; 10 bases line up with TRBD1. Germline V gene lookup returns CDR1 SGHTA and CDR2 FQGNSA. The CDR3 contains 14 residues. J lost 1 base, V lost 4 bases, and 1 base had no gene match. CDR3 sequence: CASSWDRGSYEQYF. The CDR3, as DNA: TGTGCCAGCAGCTGGGACAGGGGTTCCTACGAGCAGTACTTC.

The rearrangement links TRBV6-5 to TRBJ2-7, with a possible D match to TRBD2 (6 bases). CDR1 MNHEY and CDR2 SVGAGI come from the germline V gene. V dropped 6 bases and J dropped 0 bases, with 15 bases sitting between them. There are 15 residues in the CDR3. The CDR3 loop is CASSPESGFSYEQYF. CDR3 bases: TGTGCCAGCAGCCCCGAGAGCGGGTTCTCCTACGAGCAGTACTTC.

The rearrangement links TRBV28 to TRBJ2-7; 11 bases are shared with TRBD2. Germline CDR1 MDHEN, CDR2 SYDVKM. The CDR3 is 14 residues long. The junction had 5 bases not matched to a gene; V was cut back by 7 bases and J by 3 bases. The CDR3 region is CASKPGLAVYEQYF. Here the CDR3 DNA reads TGTGCCAGCAAACCGGGACTAGCGGTCTACGAGCAGTACTTC.

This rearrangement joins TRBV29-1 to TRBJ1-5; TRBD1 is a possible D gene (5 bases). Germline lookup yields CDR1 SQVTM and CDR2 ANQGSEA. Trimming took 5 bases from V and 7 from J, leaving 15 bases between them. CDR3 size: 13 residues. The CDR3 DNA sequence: TGCAGCGTTCGACAGAGCCCTCGGCAGCCCCAGCATTTT. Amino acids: CSVRQSPRQPQHF.

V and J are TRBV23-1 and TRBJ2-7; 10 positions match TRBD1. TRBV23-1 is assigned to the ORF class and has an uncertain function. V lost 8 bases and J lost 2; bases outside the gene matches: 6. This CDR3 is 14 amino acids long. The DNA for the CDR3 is TGCGCCAGCCGCGACAGGGGGCCTCCCTACGAGCAGTACTTC. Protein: CASRDRGPPYEQYF.

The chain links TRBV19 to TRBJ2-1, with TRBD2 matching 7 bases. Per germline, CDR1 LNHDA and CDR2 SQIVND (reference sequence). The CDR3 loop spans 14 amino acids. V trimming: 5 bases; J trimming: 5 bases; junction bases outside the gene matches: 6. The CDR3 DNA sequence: TGTGCCAGTAGTTATGGGGGGGGGAACAATGAGCAGTTCTTC. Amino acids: CASSYGGGNNEQFF.

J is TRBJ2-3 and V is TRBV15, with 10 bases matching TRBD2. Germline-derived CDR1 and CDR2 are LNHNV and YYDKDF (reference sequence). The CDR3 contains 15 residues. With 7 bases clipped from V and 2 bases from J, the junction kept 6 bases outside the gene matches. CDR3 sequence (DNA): TGTGCCACCACTCCGACTAGCGGGTACACAGATACGCAGTATTTT. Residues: CATTPTSGYTDTQYF.

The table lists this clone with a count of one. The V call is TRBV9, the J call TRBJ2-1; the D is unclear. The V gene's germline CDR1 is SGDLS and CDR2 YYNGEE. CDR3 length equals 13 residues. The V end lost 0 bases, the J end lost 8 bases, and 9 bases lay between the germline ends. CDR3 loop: CASSVASIDEQFF. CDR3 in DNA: TGTGCCAGCAGCGTAGCCTCTATCGATGAGCAGTTCTTC. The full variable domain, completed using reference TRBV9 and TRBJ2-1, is DSGVTQTPKHLITATGQRVTLRCSPRSGDLSVYWYQQSLDQGLQFLIQYYNGEERAKGNILERFSAQQFPDLHSELNLSSLELGDSALYFCASSVASIDEQFFGPGTRLTVL.

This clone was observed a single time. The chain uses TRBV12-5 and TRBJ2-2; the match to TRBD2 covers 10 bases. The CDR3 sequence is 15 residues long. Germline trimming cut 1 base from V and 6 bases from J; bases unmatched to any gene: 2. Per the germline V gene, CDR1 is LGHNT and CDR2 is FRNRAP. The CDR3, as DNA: TGTGCTAGTGGTTTGGCCCTAGCGGGAGCCGGGGAGCTGTTTTTT. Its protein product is CASGLALAGAGELFF. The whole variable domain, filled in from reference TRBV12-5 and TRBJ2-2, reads DARVTQTPRHKVTEMGQEVTMRCQPILGHNTVFWYRQTMMQGLELLAYFRNRAPLDDSGMPKDRFSAEMPDATLATLKIQPSEPRDSAVYFCASGLALAGAGELFFGEGSRLTVL.

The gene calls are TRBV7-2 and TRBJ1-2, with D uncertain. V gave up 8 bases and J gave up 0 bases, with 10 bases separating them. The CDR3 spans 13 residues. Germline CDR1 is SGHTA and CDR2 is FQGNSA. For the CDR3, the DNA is TGTGCCAGCCGGGTACCCGCTAACTATGGCTACACCTTC. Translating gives CASRVPANYGYTF.

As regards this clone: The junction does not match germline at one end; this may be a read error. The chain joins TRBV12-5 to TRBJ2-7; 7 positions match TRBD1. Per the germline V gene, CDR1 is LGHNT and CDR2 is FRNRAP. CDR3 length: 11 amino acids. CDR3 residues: CASGSDRVQIF. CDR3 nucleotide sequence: TGTGCTAGTGGCTCCGACAGGGTTCAGATTTTC.

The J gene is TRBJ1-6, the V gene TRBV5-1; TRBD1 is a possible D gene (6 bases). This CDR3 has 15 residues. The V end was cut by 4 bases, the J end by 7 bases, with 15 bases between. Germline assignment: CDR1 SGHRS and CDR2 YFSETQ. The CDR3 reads CASSPQGLRNSPLHF. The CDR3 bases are TGCGCCAGCAGCCCGCAGGGGCTGAGAAATTCACCCCTCCACTTT.

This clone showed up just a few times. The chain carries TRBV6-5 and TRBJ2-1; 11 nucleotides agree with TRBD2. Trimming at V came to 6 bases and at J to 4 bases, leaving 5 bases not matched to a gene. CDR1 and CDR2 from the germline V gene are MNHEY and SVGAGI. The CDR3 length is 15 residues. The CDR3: CASRLTSGVYNEQFF. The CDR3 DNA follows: TGTGCCAGCAGACTGACTAGCGGGGTTTACAATGAGCAGTTCTTC.

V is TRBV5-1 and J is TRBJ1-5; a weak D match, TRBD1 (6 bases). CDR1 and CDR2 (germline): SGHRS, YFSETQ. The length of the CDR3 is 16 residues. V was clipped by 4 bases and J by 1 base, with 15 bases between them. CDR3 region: CASSKGDGGSNQPQHF. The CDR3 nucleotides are TGCGCCAGCAGCAAGGGGGACGGCGGAAGCAATCAGCCCCAGCATTTT.

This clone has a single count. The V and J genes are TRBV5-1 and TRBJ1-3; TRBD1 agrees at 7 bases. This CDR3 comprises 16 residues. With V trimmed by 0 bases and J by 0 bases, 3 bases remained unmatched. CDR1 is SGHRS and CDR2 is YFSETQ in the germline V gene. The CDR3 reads CASSLGGQSSGNTIYF. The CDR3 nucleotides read TGCGCCAGCAGCTTGGGGGGACAGAGCTCTGGAAACACCATATATTTT.

CDR3 coding DNA: TGCGCCAGCAGCTGGAAGACTAGCGGGGATTTCCAAGAGACCCAGTACTTC. Residues: CASSWKTSGDFQETQYF. This chain connects TRBV5-1 to TRBJ2-5, with TRBD2 matching over 11 bases. CDR3 length: 17 residues. Germline trimming cut 3 bases from V and 1 base from J; bases unmatched to any gene: 8. CDR1 and CDR2 from the germline V gene are SGHRS and YFSETQ.

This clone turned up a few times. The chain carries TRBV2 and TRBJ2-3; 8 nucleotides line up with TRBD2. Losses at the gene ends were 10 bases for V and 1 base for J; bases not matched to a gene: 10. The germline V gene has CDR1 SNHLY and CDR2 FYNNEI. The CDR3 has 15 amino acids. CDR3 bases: TGTGCCAACCACTTCGGGGGGGCGGGCACAGATACGCAGTATTTT. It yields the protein CANHFGGAGTDTQYF.

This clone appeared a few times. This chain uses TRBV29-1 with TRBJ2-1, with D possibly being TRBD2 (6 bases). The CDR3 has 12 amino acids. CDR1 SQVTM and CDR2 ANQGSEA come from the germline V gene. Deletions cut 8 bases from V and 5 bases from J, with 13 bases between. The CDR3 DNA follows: TGCAGCAGTCGAGGGAGGAACAATGAGCAGTTCTTC. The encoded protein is CSSRGRNNEQFF.

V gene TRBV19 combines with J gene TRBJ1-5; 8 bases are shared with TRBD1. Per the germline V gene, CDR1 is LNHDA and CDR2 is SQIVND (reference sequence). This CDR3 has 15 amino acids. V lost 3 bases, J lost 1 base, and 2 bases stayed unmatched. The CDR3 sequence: CASSIQGASNQPQHF. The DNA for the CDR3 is TGTGCCAGTAGTATCCAGGGGGCAAGCAATCAGCCCCAGCATTTT.

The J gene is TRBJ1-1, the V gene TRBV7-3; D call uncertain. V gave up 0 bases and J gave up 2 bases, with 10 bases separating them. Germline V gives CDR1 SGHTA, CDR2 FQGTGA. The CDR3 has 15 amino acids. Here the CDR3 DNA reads TGTGCCAGCAGCTTAACGTCAGGATTTAACACTGAAGCTTTCTTT. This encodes CASSLTSGFNTEAFF. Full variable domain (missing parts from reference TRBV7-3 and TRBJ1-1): GAGVSQTPSNKVTEKGKYVELRCDPISGHTALYWYRQSLGQGPEFLIYFQGTGAADDSGLPNDRFFAVRPEGSVSTLKIQRTERGDSAVYLCASSLTSGFNTEAFFGQGTRLTVV.

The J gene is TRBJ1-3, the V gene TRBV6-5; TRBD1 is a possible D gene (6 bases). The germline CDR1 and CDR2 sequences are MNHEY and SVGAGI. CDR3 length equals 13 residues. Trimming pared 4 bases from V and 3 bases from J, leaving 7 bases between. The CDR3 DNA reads TGTGCCAGCAGTTCAGGGGTTGGAAACACCATATATTTT. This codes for CASSSGVGNTIYF.

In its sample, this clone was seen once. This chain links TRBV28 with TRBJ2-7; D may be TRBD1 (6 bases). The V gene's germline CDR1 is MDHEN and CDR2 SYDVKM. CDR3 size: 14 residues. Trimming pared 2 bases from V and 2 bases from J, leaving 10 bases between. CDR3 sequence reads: CASSLGGQTYEQYF. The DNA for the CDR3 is TGTGCCAGCAGTTTAGGCGGACAGACCTACGAGCAGTACTTC. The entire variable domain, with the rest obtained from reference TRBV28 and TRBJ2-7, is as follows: DVKVTQSSRYLVKRTGEKVFLECVQDMDHENMFWYRQDPGLGLRLIYFSYDVKMKEKGDIPEGYSVSREKKERFSLILESASTNQTSMYLCASSLGGQTYEQYFGPGTRLTVT.

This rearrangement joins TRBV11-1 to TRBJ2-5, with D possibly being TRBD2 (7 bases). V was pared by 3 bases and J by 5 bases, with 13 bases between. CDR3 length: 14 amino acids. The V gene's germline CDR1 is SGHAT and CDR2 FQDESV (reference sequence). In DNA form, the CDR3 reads TGTGCCAGCAGCTTGGGGGGGCGGGGGGAGACCCAGTACTTC. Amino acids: CASSLGGRGETQYF.

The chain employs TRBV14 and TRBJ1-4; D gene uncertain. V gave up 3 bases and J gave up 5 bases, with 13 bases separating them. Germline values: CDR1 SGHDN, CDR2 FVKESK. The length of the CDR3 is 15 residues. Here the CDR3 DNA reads TGTGCCAGCAGCCACCGGCCCGAACAGAATGAAAAACTGTTTTTT. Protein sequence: CASSHRPEQNEKLFF.

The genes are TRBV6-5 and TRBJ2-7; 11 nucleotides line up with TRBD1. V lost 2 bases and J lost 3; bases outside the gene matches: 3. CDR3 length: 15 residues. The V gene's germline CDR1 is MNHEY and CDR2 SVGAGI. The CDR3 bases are TGTGCCAGCAGTTACATCGGGACAGGGGGCTACGAGCAGTACTTC. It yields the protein CASSYIGTGGYEQYF.